Each of the 24 T cell receptor beta chains below was sequenced from the same sample in a study of T cell responses to AZD1222 COVID-19 vaccine. Clones were read by immunoSEQ multiplex PCR, and TCRdb kept only the in-frame ones, dropping some. The sample carries roughly 70,000 clones, 75% to 85% recorded once. Sequences were derived from peripheral blood, sampled on day 0 of MenACWY control vaccination. The receptors were sampled from an adult in good health.

The chain carries TRBV7-8 and TRBJ2-3, with 10 bases matching TRBD1. This CDR3 contains 15 residues. The V and J ends lost 3 bases and 5 bases, in that order; junction bases with no gene match: 5. Germline V gene lookup returns CDR1 SGHVS and CDR2 FQNEAQ. The CDR3 bases are TGTGCCAGCAGCTTCGACAGGGGGCAAGGAGATACGCAGTATTTT. Translation gives CASSFDRGQGDTQYF.

This clone was found a few times. The chain couples TRBV5-1 to TRBJ1-2, with 12 bases that match TRBD1. The germline V gene has CDR1 SGHRS and CDR2 YFSETQ. The CDR3 has 16 amino acids. V shed 0 bases and J 4 bases; nucleotides not matched to a gene: 4. In DNA, the CDR3 is TGCGCCAGCAGCTTGGGGGACAGGGGGCGACGCTATGGCTACACCTTC. Translated, it gives CASSLGDRGRRYGYTF.

The chain joins TRBV29-1 to TRBJ2-3, with a tentative D call TRBD1 (6 bases). Germline CDR1 reads SQVTM; CDR2 reads ANQGSEA. Trimming pared 4 bases from V and 1 base from J, leaving 12 bases between. The CDR3 runs 14 residues. CDR3: CSVAPDRGTDTQYF. The CDR3 DNA reads as TGCAGCGTTGCCCCGGACAGAGGCACAGATACGCAGTATTTT.

This clone was found once. The chain is built from TRBV5-8 and TRBJ2-1; 13 nucleotides match TRBD2. V trimming: 4 bases; J trimming: 0 bases; junction bases outside the gene matches: 10. CDR3 length: 19 amino acids. The V gene's germline CDR1 is SGHTS and CDR2 YDEGEE. CDR3 residues: CASSMMGLAGSVSYNEQFF. CDR3 nucleotides: TGTGCCAGCAGCATGATGGGACTAGCGGGATCAGTCTCCTACAATGAGCAGTTCTTC.

The chain's CDR3 is CASSLGGGSYEQYF. The CDR3 DNA is TGTGCCAGCAGCTTGGGAGGGGGCTCCTACGAGCAGTACTTC. The chain has TRBV5-6 and TRBJ2-7, with a possible D match to TRBD1 (6 bases). Between the trimmed V and J ends, which lost 0 bases and 0 bases, there was a span of 7 bases. The V gene's germline CDR1 is SGHDT and CDR2 YYEEEE. The CDR3 loop spans 14 amino acids. The full variable domain, rest sourced from reference TRBV5-6 and TRBJ2-7, is DAGVTQSPTHLIKTRGQQVTLRCSPKSGHDTVSWYQQALGQGPQFIFQYYEEEERQRGNFPDRFSGHQFPNYSSELNVNALLLGDSALYLCASSLGGGSYEQYFGPGTRLTVT.

This clone was seen once. V is TRBV7-8 and J is TRBJ1-1, with 7 bases fitting TRBD1. The CDR3 runs to 14 residues. Trimming took 5 bases from V and 1 from J; bases not matched to a gene: 4. The V gene's germline CDR1 is SGHVS and CDR2 FQNEAQ. The CDR3 nucleotides are TGTGCCAGCAGCCAACAGGGGCCGAACACTGAAGCTTTCTTT. Its translation is CASSQQGPNTEAFF. The full variable domain, with the rest looked up from reference TRBV7-8 and TRBJ1-1, is GAGVSQSPRYKVAKRGQDVALRCDPISGHVSLFWYQQALGQGPEFLTYFQNEAQLDKSGLPSDRFFAERPEGSVSTLKIQRTQQEDSAVYLCASSQQGPNTEAFFGQGTRLTVV.

This chain uses TRBV24-1 with TRBJ2-2, with 8 bases identical to TRBD1. The CDR3 extends over 16 amino acids. Unmatched junction bases numbered 10, after V lost 3 bases and J lost 8 bases. In germline, CDR1 is KGHDR, CDR2 SFDVKD. CDR3 in DNA: TGTGCCACCAGTGATCCACTAGGACAGGGCATGGGGGAGCTGTTTTTT. Protein: CATSDPLGQGMGELFF.

The chain recombines TRBV6-6 with TRBJ1-2; 8 bases align to TRBD1. After removal of 6 bases from V and 5 bases from J, the junction contained 8 bases not matched to a gene. This CDR3 region has 14 residues. The germline V gene encodes CDR1 MNHNY and CDR2 SVGAGI (reference sequence). CDR3 region: CASSLGQGRYGYTF. The CDR3 DNA is TGTGCCAGCAGCCTCGGACAGGGAAGGTATGGCTACACCTTC.

The chain uses TRBV5-6 and TRBJ2-6, with unresolved D. Germline V gene sequence: CDR1 SGHDT, CDR2 YYEEEE. There are 15 residues in the CDR3. Trimming cost V 0 bases and J 0 bases, with 4 bases left between them. This CDR3 reads CASSLAVSGANVLTF. The CDR3 DNA reads as TGTGCCAGCAGCTTGGCCGTCTCTGGGGCCAACGTCCTGACTTTC.

This sequence joins TRBV5-6 and TRBJ1-6; no clear D gene. Germline V gene sequence: CDR1 SGHDT, CDR2 YYEEEE. The CDR3 is 13 residues long. V lost 4 bases and J lost 8, with 10 bases in between. The CDR3 sequence: CASSTAGDSPLHF. CDR3 bases: TGTGCCAGCAGCACTGCAGGTGATTCACCCCTCCACTTT.

The V gene is TRBV6-1, the J gene TRBJ1-2; D is uncertain. The CDR3 consists of 12 residues. Germline CDR1 reads MNHNS; CDR2 reads SASEGT. V lost 3 bases, J lost 5 bases, and 7 bases lay in between. CDR3 bases: TGTGCCAGCAGTGACAGAGCATATGGCTACACCTTC. Protein sequence: CASSDRAYGYTF.

The rearrangement uses TRBV19 and TRBJ1-6, with D tentatively TRBD1 (6 bases). CDR1 is LNHDA and CDR2 is SQIVND in the germline V gene (reference sequence). CDR3 length: 15 residues. Trimming removed 4 bases from V and 6 bases from J, with 13 bases in between. The CDR3 coding sequence is TGTGCCAGTAGTACAGGGGATCGACTTAATTCACCCCTCCACTTT. Translating it yields CASSTGDRLNSPLHF.

The V call is TRBV5-1, the J call TRBJ1-1; D is unresolved. Trimming stripped 2 bases from V and 1 base from J, with 12 bases between. CDR3 size: 15 residues. Looked up from germline, CDR1 is SGHRS and CDR2 is YFSETQ. In DNA form, the CDR3 reads TGCGCCAGCAGCTTAGTGGGTGGAGCGAACACTGAAGCTTTCTTT. Translation: CASSLVGGANTEAFF.

V is TRBV9 and J is TRBJ1-2; D is perhaps TRBD1 (5 bases). The CDR3 extends over 15 amino acids. The germline CDR1 and CDR2 sequences are SGDLS and YYNGEE. V lost 0 bases, J lost 6 bases, and 15 bases lay in between. CDR3 region: CASSVGPRGDDGYTF. The CDR3 DNA reads as TGTGCCAGCAGCGTAGGTCCACGGGGGGACGATGGCTACACCTTC.

V and J are TRBV2 and TRBJ2-2; D possibly corresponds to TRBD2 (6 bases). This CDR3 comprises 14 residues. CDR1 is SNHLY, CDR2 FYNNEI, per germline. V lost 4 bases to trimming and J lost 2 bases, with 8 bases between them. The CDR3, as DNA: TGTGCCAGCAGTGGGGGGACTAACACCGGGGAGCTGTTTTTT. It yields the protein CASSGGTNTGELFF.

This sequence joins TRBV5-1 and TRBJ2-1; TRBD2 matches 7 bases. V trimming: 4 bases; J trimming: 10 bases; junction bases outside the gene matches: 14. Per the germline V gene, CDR1 is SGHRS and CDR2 is YFSETQ. The CDR3 is made up of 15 amino acids. The CDR3 region is CASSHSSGPSREQFF. The DNA of the CDR3 is TGCGCCAGCAGCCACTCTAGCGGCCCGTCTAGAGAGCAGTTCTTC.

CDR3 in amino acids: CASSFGRGTSGRYEQFF. CDR3 in DNA: TGTGCCAGCAGCTTTGGGCGCGGGACTAGCGGTAGATATGAGCAGTTCTTC. V is TRBV11-3 and J is TRBJ2-1; 11 bases map to TRBD2. The germline V gene has CDR1 SGHNT and CDR2 YENEEA. The CDR3 spans 17 residues. With V trimmed by 3 bases and J by 8 bases, 12 bases remained unmatched.

The chain joins TRBV5-1 to TRBJ1-1; a weak D match, TRBD1 (6 bases). Germline V gene lookup returns CDR1 SGHRS and CDR2 YFSETQ. This CDR3 region has 13 residues. Trimming stripped 4 bases from V and 3 bases from J, with 10 bases between. As DNA, the CDR3 is TGCGCCAGCAGCCCGGACAGATACACTGAAGCTTTCTTT. Protein product: CASSPDRYTEAFF.

This chain joins TRBV18 and TRBJ1-1, with D unclear. The germline V gene encodes CDR1 KGHSH and CDR2 LQKENI. The V and J ends lost 2 bases and 5 bases respectively, with 9 bases between them. This CDR3 is 13 amino acids long. The CDR3 loop reads CASSPSLGTEAFF. The CDR3 DNA reads TGTGCCAGCTCACCATCCCTCGGGACTGAAGCTTTCTTT.

V gene TRBV6-1 combines with J gene TRBJ1-3, with D perhaps TRBD1 (5 bases). CDR3 size: 12 residues. CDR1 is MNHNS and CDR2 is SASEGT in the germline V gene. Trimming removed 2 bases from V and 7 bases from J, with 6 bases in between. CDR3: CASSEQGNTIYF. CDR3 nucleotides: TGTGCCAGCAGTGAACAGGGCAACACCATATATTTT.

The V gene is TRBV7-8, the J gene TRBJ2-3; D is uncertain. Between the trimmed V and J ends, which lost 5 bases and 6 bases, there was a span of 6 bases. Germline-derived CDR1 and CDR2 are SGHVS and FQNEAQ. The CDR3 has 11 residues. The CDR3 is CASSLADTQYF. The CDR3 DNA is TGTGCCAGCAGCCTCGCTGATACGCAGTATTTT.

The V gene is TRBV10-3, the J gene TRBJ2-2; 11 bases are a match to TRBD2. The CDR3 has 17 amino acids. Germline assignment: CDR1 ENHRY and CDR2 SYGVKD. With V trimmed by 0 bases and J by 4 bases, 4 bases remained unmatched. The CDR3 is CAISESRGTSGTGELFF. For the CDR3, the DNA is TGTGCCATCAGTGAGTCGAGGGGGACTAGCGGCACCGGGGAGCTGTTTTTT.

The chain recombines TRBV19 with TRBJ1-1; D is undetermined. Between the trimmed V and J ends, which lost 1 base and 1 base, there was a span of 4 bases. CDR1 and CDR2 from the germline V gene are LNHDA and SQIVND (reference sequence). The CDR3 is 13 amino acids. The CDR3: CASSIAENTEAFF. The CDR3 DNA is TGTGCCAGTAGTATAGCCGAGAACACTGAAGCTTTCTTT.

Worth noting for this clone: Additional DNA sequences in this sample encode the identical CDR3. This chain uses TRBV7-9 with TRBJ2-5; D gene uncertain. The CDR3 contains 13 residues. V was clipped by 1 base and J by 1 base, with 4 bases between them. Germline V lookup: CDR1 SEHNR, CDR2 FQNEAQ (reference sequence). The DNA of the CDR3 is TGTGCCAGCAGCTTAGGGGGCCAAGAGACCCAGTACTTC. Protein product: CASSLGGQETQYF.